This T cell receptor (beta chain) was captured in a study of shared clonotypes between healthy human individuals. Regarding the study as a whole: For naive CD4 cells, around 5% of clonotypes were shared across a handful of donors.

CDR3 length equals 15 residues. V lost 7 bases to trimming and J lost 2 bases; unmatched junction nucleotides: 7. Looked up from germline, CDR1 is MNHNS and CDR2 is SASEGT. About this clone: What it binds is unknown.

Measured with immunoSEQ multiplex PCR; TCRdb has only the in-frame clones, and not every one. The sample has under 2.5 million clones, around 92% seen once. The V gene is TRBV6-1, the J gene TRBJ2-1, with 8 bases fitting TRBD1. The sequenced material came from naive CD4+ T cells from PBMCs. As to subset: CD45RA+ positively selected. This TCR derives from a young man in good health. Some clones in this sample may be carry-over from other donors' samples. CDR3 DNA: TGTGCCAGCAAAATGGACAGGGTCCCCTACAATGAGCAGTTCTTC. Protein product: CASKMDRVPYNEQFF.